This TCR beta chain was captured in a study of T-cell memory formation after mild COVID-19. Turning to the study itself: The TCR clusters were mostly specific to one donor.

V was trimmed by 0 bases and J by 9 bases, leaving 6 bases between them. Germline CDR1 reads LGHNA; CDR2 reads YSLEER. The CDR3 runs 12 residues. TCRdb re-called the 5' RACE reads through MiXCR, storing one row per CDR3 protein. Of around 110,000 distinct CDR3 sequences detected, approximately 15% appear once; the ten largest clones hold 39%. The sequencing input was PBMCs or a T cell subset sorted from them (not recorded which). The sequence derives from a man in his late teens or twenties who had mild COVID-19 (a few samples of this study predate the infection). Cell type and time point are not known. This rearrangement joins TRBV4-3 to TRBJ2-1; D not resolved. The CDR3 region is CASSQDGREQFF. CDR3 nucleotides: TGCGCCAGCAGCCAAGACGGCCGTGAGCAGTTCTTC.